This is a list of T cell receptor beta chains from one sample in a study of T-cell reconstitution after alpha-beta-depleted transplantation in children. In TCRdb, the PCR reads were re-called with MiXCR into one record per CDR3 protein. This table has over 70,000 distinct CDR3 sequences, less than 15% appearing once. The sample in question was PBMCs from the stem cell graft donor, obtained from the stem cell graft. These receptor sequences come from a human donor who donated a stem cell graft to a child with inherited bone marrow failure. The CDR3 runs from the conserved cysteine through the conserved F or W. The order of the fields is J gene, D gene, clone size, V gene, CDR3 DNA, CDR3 protein. D genes are given only for firm matches. The size field is filled for only some rows; it gives once, few, many or a size class.

J: TRBJ2-5; D: .; size: many; V: TRBV5-1; DNA: TGCGCCAGCAGCTTGGTGGCCGAGACCCAGTACTTC; CDR3: CASSLVAETQYF
J: TRBJ2-3; D: .; size: many; V: TRBV7-2; DNA: TGTGCCAGCAGCTCGCACAGTCCGCCAGATACGCAGTATTTT; CDR3: CASSSHSPPDTQYF
J: TRBJ1-2; D: .; size: many; V: TRBV14; DNA: TGTGCCAGCAGCCAACGAGGGTCCCGCAGTTCCCTCTATGGCTACACCTTC; CDR3: CASSQRGSRSSLYGYTF
J: TRBJ2-1; D: .; size: many; V: TRBV10-3; DNA: TGTGCCAGTACGGGGGTCGCAGGATACAATGAGCAGTTCTTC; CDR3: CASTGVAGYNEQFF
J: TRBJ2-6; D: .; size: many; V: TRBV5-1; DNA: TGCGCCAGCAGCCCTACACAGGGTTGGGAGGTAGCTGGGGCCAACGTCCTGACTTTC; CDR3: CASSPTQGWEVAGANVLTF
J: TRBJ2-3; D: .; size: many; V: TRBV7-2; DNA: TGTGCCAGCAGCCCCGGGACACTCGTGAAGACCATATTT; CDR3: CASSPGTLVKTIF
J: TRBJ2-3; D: TRBD1; size: many; V: TRBV4-3; DNA: TGCGCCAGCAGCCAAGTTCCCGCAGGGGGCATAACAGATACGCAGTATTTT; CDR3: CASSQVPAGGITDTQYF
J: TRBJ2-2; D: .; size: many; V: TRBV5-1; DNA: TGCGCCAGCAGCTTGACACCTCCTCCGGGGGAGCTGTTTTTT; CDR3: CASSLTPPPGELFF
J: TRBJ2-3; D: .; size: .; V: TRBV29-1; DNA: TGCAGCGCTGGGGGCGGCGATCCCGAGGATACGCAGTATTTT; CDR3: CSAGGGDPEDTQYF
J: TRBJ2-1; D: .; size: few; V: TRBV7-2; DNA: TGTGCCAGCAGCGACAGGTACAATGAGCAGTTCTTC; CDR3: CASSDRYNEQFF
J: TRBJ1-1; D: TRBD1; size: many; V: TRBV6-5; DNA: TGTGCCAGCAGTTCCAACAGGGGATACACTGAAGCTTTCTTT; CDR3: CASSSNRGYTEAFF
J: TRBJ1-4; D: .; size: many; V: TRBV5-1; DNA: TGCGCCAGCAGCCCCGACCCTGGTAATGAAAAACTGTTTTTT; CDR3: CASSPDPGNEKLFF
J: TRBJ1-1; D: .; size: many; V: TRBV5-5; DNA: TGTGCCAGCAGCTTCGCGGTAATGAACACTGAAGCTTTCTTT; CDR3: CASSFAVMNTEAFF
J: TRBJ2-7; D: TRBD1; size: once; V: TRBV15; DNA: TGTGCCACCAGCACAGACAGGGGGCCTCCGTACTTC; CDR3: CATSTDRGPPYF
J: TRBJ2-3; D: TRBD1; size: many; V: TRBV29-1; DNA: TGCAGCGTCCTAGGGGGCCCTTTGGGAGATACGCAGTATTTT; CDR3: CSVLGGPLGDTQYF
J: TRBJ2-7; D: .; size: .; V: TRBV7-9; DNA: TGTGCCAACGGGCCGGTAAAGGGTAAAACGGGTGAGCAGTACTTC; CDR3: CANGPVKGKTGEQYF
J: TRBJ2-5; D: .; size: few; V: TRBV29-1; DNA: TGCAGCGTTGGGACTCCTGGAGGGACCCAGTACTTC; CDR3: CSVGTPGGTQYF
J: TRBJ2-4; D: TRBD2; size: many; V: TRBV20-1; DNA: TGCAGTGCGACCGGGACTATAAACATTCAGTACTTC; CDR3: CSATGTINIQYF
J: TRBJ1-6; D: TRBD1; size: many; V: TRBV7-2; DNA: TGTGCCAGCAGCCCCCGGACAGGGGATTCACCCCTCCACTTT; CDR3: CASSPRTGDSPLHF
J: TRBJ2-7; D: TRBD1; size: many; V: TRBV5-1; DNA: TGCGCCAGCAGCTTGGGGTGGGACAGGGGTATCGACGAGCAGTACTTC; CDR3: CASSLGWDRGIDEQYF
J: TRBJ1-2; D: TRBD1; size: many; V: TRBV5-6; DNA: TGTGCCAGCAGCCCCCGGGACAGGGGACGGCGTGGCTACACCTTC; CDR3: CASSPRDRGRRGYTF
J: TRBJ2-2; D: .; size: many; V: TRBV6-2/TRBV6-3; DNA: TGTGCCAGCGGACTAAAAGAGAACACCGGGGAGCTGTTTTTT; CDR3: CASGLKENTGELFF
J: TRBJ2-3; D: TRBD2; size: many; V: TRBV10-3; DNA: TGTGCCATCAGTGAGATTAGCGGGAGGGCCGCGGAGAAAGATACGCAGTATTTT; CDR3: CAISEISGRAAEKDTQYF
J: TRBJ2-1; D: .; size: many; V: TRBV12-3/TRBV12-4; DNA: TGTGCCAGCAGTTTACGGTCATTTGGAGGTAATGAGCAGTTCTTC; CDR3: CASSLRSFGGNEQFF
J: TRBJ1-5; D: .; size: many; V: TRBV5-5; DNA: TGTGCCAGCAGCTTGGGAGTCGTGACCCCGAGCAATCAGCCCCAGCATTTT; CDR3: CASSLGVVTPSNQPQHF
J: TRBJ2-7; D: .; size: many; V: TRBV5-1; DNA: TGCGCCAGCAGCGGGGGACCTAAGAACGAGCAGTACTTC; CDR3: CASSGGPKNEQYF
J: TRBJ2-2; D: TRBD1; size: many; V: TRBV12-3/TRBV12-4; DNA: TGTGCCAGCAGTTTAGAAACAGGGGTGGGCGCCGGGGAGCTGTTTTTT; CDR3: CASSLETGVGAGELFF
J: TRBJ2-7; D: TRBD1; size: .; V: TRBV28; DNA: TGTGCCAGCAGTGTCCCCGGACAGGGCCGCTACGAGCAGTACTTC; CDR3: CASSVPGQGRYEQYF
J: TRBJ2-3; D: TRBD1; size: few; V: TRBV6-1; DNA: TGTGCCAGCAGTGGCCATGACGGGACAGGGGAGACTGTCCGCGACACAGATACGCAGTATTTT; CDR3: CASSGHDGTGETVRDTDTQYF
J: TRBJ1-1; D: .; size: many; V: TRBV7-2; DNA: TGTGCCAGCAGCTTAACTACCTTGAACACTGAAGCTTTCTTT; CDR3: CASSLTTLNTEAFF
J: TRBJ1-1; D: .; size: many; V: TRBV7-9; DNA: TGTGCCAGCAGCTTAGATCAGGGGAACACTGAAGCTTTCTTT; CDR3: CASSLDQGNTEAFF
J: TRBJ1-1; D: TRBD1; size: many; V: TRBV5-5; DNA: TGTGCCAGCAGCTTGGCGGACAGGGCAAACCTGTGGACTGAAGCTTTCTTT; CDR3: CASSLADRANLWTEAFF
J: TRBJ2-7; D: TRBD1; size: many; V: TRBV5-1; DNA: TGCGCCAGCAGCTTGGCCCGGACAGGCCACTACGAGCAGTACTTC; CDR3: CASSLARTGHYEQYF
J: TRBJ2-5; D: .; size: many; V: TRBV4-1; DNA: TGCGCCAGCAGCCAAGAGGGCAAGACCCAGTACTTC; CDR3: CASSQEGKTQYF
J: TRBJ2-7; D: TRBD2; size: many; V: TRBV20-1; DNA: TGCAGTGCTAGACCGCGAGCCGGGACTAGCGGCGACGAGCAGTACTTC; CDR3: CSARPRAGTSGDEQYF
J: TRBJ1-5; D: .; size: many; V: TRBV2; DNA: TGTGCCAGCGGCCTCGGGAGTGATCAGCCCCAGCATTTT; CDR3: CASGLGSDQPQHF
J: TRBJ2-3; D: .; size: .; V: TRBV11-2; DNA: TGTGCCAGCAGCCTCGGCCTAGGAAACACAGATACGCAGTATTTT; CDR3: CASSLGLGNTDTQYF
J: TRBJ2-1; D: .; size: few; V: TRBV5-1; DNA: TGCGCCAGCAGCTTGGACGGGCATGGGGATCATGAGCAGTTCTTC; CDR3: CASSLDGHGDHEQFF
J: TRBJ2-3; D: .; size: many; V: TRBV9; DNA: TGTGCCAGCAGCGTAGCGGGGAGCACAGATACGCAGTATTTT; CDR3: CASSVAGSTDTQYF
J: TRBJ1-5; D: TRBD1; size: many; V: TRBV12-3/TRBV12-4; DNA: TGTGCCAGACGGGGGACAGGGAAGGATCATCAGCCCCAGCATTTT; CDR3: CARRGTGKDHQPQHF
J: TRBJ2-7; D: .; size: many; V: TRBV29-1; DNA: TGCAGCGTATTGAAGGTCGGTAGCTCCTACGAGCAGTACTTC; CDR3: CSVLKVGSSYEQYF
J: TRBJ1-3; D: TRBD1; size: many; V: TRBV5-1; DNA: TGCGCCAGCAGCCGCGGACAGGGGACTGGAAACACCATATATTTT; CDR3: CASSRGQGTGNTIYF